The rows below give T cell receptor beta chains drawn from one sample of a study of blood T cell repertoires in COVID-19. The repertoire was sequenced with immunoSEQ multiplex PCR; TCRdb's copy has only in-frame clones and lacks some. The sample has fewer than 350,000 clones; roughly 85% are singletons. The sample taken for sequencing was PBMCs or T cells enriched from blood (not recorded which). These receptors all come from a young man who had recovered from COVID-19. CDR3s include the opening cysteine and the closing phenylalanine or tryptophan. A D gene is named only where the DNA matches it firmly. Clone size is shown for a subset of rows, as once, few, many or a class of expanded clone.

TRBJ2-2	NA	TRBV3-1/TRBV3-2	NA	TGTGCCAGCAGCCAACGATTATCGCGGACCGGGGAGCTGTTTTTT	CASSQRLSRTGELFF
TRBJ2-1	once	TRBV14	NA	TGTGCCAGCAGCCAAGTTGTTACGAGCTCCTACAATGAGCAGTTCTTC	CASSQVVTSSYNEQFF
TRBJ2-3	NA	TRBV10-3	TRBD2	TGTGCCAGCGCTGAGACTAGCGGGGGGCCAATAACGCAGTATTTT	CASAETSGGPITQYF
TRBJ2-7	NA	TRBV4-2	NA	TGTGCCAGCAGCCCGACAAGAGACCCCTACGAGCAGTACTTC	CASSPTRDPYEQYF
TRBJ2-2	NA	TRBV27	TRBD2	TGTGCCAGCAGTTTCTCCAGCGGGGGACTTCGAAACACCGGGGAGCTGTTTTTT	CASSFSSGGLRNTGELFF
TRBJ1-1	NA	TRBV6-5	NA	TGTGCCAGCAGTCACCCAAGGGGAAACGAAGCTTTCTTT	CASSHPRGNEAFF
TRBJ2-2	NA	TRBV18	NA	TGTGCCAGCTCACTAGACTCCGCCGGGGAGCTGTTTTTT	CASSLDSAGELFF
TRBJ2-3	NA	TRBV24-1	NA	TGTGCCACCAGTGATCCGTCGGCAGATACGCAGTATTTT	CATSDPSADTQYF
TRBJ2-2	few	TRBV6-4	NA	TGTGCCAGCAGTGACACGGGGGACACCGGGGAGCTGTTTTTT	CASSDTGDTGELFF
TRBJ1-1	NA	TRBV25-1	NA	TGTGCCAGCAGTGCTTCAGGGGACCCAGTTTTCTTT	CASSASGDPVFF
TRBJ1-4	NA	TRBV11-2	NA	TGTGCCAGCAGCTTAGCCGGGACTGATGATGAAAAACTGTTTTTT	CASSLAGTDDEKLFF
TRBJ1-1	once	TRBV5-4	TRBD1	TGTGCCAGCAGCTTGTCCACAGGGGGCTATCCGAACACTGAAGCTTTCTTT	CASSLSTGGYPNTEAFF
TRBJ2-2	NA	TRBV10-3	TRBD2	TGTGCCATCAGCCGGGGACTAGCGGCCAACACCGGGGAGCTGTTTTTT	CAISRGLAANTGELFF
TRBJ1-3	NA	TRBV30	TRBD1	TGTGCCTGGAGTACTAGGGGGCCGTACACCATATATTTT	CAWSTRGPYTIYF
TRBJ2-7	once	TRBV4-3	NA	TGCGCCAGCAGCCAAGGTCAACCTGGGGGGATCTCCTACGAGCAGTACTTC	CASSQGQPGGISYEQYF
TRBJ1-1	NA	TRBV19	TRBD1	TGTGCCAGTAGTCCCCGGGACAGAGCCGTCACTGAAGCTTTCTTT	CASSPRDRAVTEAFF
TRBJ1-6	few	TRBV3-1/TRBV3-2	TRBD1	TGTGCCAGCAGCCAGGGACAGGAGAATTCACCCCTCCACTTT	CASSQGQENSPLHF
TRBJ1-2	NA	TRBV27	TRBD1	TGTGCCAGCAGTTTAAGGGACAGTAACTATGGCTACACCTTC	CASSLRDSNYGYTF
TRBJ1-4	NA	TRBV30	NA	TGTGCCTGGAGTACAGGGACCTTAAATGAAAAACTGTTTTTT	CAWSTGTLNEKLFF
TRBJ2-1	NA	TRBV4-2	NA	TGTGCCAGCAGCAAAGAGGTAGCGTCCTACAATGAGCAGTTCTTC	CASSKEVASYNEQFF
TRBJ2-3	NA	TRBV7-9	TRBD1	TGTGCCAGCAGCCCCGCCGGGACAGGGGGCCGGACAGATACGCAGTATTTT	CASSPAGTGGRTDTQYF
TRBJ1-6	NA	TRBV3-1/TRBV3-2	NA	TGTGCCAGCAGCCAAGATTGGGCAGTTCCGAATTCACCCCTCCACTTT	CASSQDWAVPNSPLHF
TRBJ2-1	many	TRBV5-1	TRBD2	TGCGCCAGCAGGCCTGCTAGCGGGGGCTACTCCTACAATGAGCAGTTCTTC	CASRPASGGYSYNEQFF
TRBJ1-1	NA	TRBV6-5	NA	TGTGCCAGCCGTAACAGGGAACCCACCGGTGAAGCTTTCTTT	CASRNREPTGEAFF
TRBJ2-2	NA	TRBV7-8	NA	TGTGCCAGCAGCCTCCGTCGTTGGCCCGCCACCGGGGAGCTGTTTTTT	CASSLRRWPATGELFF
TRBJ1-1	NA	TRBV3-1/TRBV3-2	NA	TGTGCCAGCAGCCCAACCGGGGGGGGCAAATGGGCTGAAGCTTTCTTT	CASSPTGGGKWAEAFF
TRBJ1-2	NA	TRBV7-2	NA	TGTGCCAGCAGCTCAGGGGCTTCCTCCCGAACTAACTATGGCTACACCTTC	CASSSGASSRTNYGYTF
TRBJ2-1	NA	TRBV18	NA	TGTGCCAGCTCACCAGGGCTTCCCTACAATGAGCAGTTCTTC	CASSPGLPYNEQFF
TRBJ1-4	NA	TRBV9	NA	TGTGCCAGCAGCGTGATGGGGGGAGGCACTAATGAAAAACTGTTTTTT	CASSVMGGGTNEKLFF
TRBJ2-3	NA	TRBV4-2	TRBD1	TGTGCCAGCAGCCAAGGTGGCACAGGGGGCGCAGATACGCAGTATTTT	CASSQGGTGGADTQYF
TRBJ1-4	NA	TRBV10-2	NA	TGCGCCAGCAGTGAGCCACAATTGGGGAGTTTGAATGAAAAACTGTTTTTT	CASSEPQLGSLNEKLFF
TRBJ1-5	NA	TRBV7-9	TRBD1	TGTGCCAGCAGCTTAGAAGGGGGCAGTCAGCCCCAGCATTTT	CASSLEGGSQPQHF
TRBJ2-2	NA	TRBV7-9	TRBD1	TGTGCCAGCAGCGCAATACAGGGGTCGGCCGGGGAGCTGTTTTTT	CASSAIQGSAGELFF
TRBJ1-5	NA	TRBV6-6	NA	TGTGCCAGCACCGACTGGGGGCAGGCACAGCCCCAGCATTTT	CASTDWGQAQPQHF
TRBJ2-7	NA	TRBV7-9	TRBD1	TGTGCCAGCAGCTTTCGGACAGGCCTGACCTACGAGCAGTACTTC	CASSFRTGLTYEQYF
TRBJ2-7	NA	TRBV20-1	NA	TGCAGTGCTAGACGCTCGCGGGAGCAGTACTTC	CSARRSREQYF
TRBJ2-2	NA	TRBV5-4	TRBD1	TGTGCCAGCAGCTTACAAAAAGGGACAGGGGGTAGCGGGGAGCTGTTTTTT	CASSLQKGTGGSGELFF
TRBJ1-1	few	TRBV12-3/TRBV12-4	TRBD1	TGTGCCAGCAGTCCCCGACAGGGGTGGGAAGCTTTCTTT	CASSPRQGWEAFF
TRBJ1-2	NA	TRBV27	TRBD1	TGTGCCAGCAGGGACAGGGGACTTGGTCACTATGGCTACACCTTC	CASRDRGLGHYGYTF
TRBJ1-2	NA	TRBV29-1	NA	TGCAGCGTTGCCCAGTCGTATGGCTACACCTTC	CSVAQSYGYTF
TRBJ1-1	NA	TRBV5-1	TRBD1	TGCGCCAGCAGCTTGGCCGGACAGGGAAATACTGAAGCTTTCTTT	CASSLAGQGNTEAFF
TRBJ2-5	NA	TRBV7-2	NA	TGTGCCAGCAGCGCTAGAGTCCAAGAGACCCAGTACTTC	CASSARVQETQYF
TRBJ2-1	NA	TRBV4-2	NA	TGTGCCAGCAGCCTCGGGGAAAGCTCCTACAATGAGCAGTTCTTC	CASSLGESSYNEQFF
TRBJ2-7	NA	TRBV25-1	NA	TGTGCCAGCAGTGTCCCAGGCGCGGGCGAGCAGTACTTC	CASSVPGAGEQYF
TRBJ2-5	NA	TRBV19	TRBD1	TGTGCCAGTAGTATATTCGGGACAGGGTACCAAGAGACCCAGTACTTC	CASSIFGTGYQETQYF